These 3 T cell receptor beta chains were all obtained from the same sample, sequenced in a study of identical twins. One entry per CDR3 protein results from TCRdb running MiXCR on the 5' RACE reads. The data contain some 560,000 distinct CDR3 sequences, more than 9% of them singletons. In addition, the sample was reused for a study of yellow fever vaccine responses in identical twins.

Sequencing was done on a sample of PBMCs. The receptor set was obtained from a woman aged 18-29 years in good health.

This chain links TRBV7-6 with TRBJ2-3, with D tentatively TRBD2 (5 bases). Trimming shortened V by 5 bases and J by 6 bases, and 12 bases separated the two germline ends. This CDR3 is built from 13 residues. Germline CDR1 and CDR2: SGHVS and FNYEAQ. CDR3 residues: CASSREMWDTQYF. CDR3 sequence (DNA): TGTGCCAGCAGCCGGGAAATGTGGGATACGCAGTATTTT.

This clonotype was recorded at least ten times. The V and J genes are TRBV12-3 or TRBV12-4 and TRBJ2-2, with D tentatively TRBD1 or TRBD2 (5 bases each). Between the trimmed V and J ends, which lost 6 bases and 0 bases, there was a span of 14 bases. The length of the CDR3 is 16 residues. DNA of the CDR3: TGTGCCAGCAGGCCCCCCGGGACCCCGAACACCGGGGAGCTGTTTTTT. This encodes CASRPPGTPNTGELFF.

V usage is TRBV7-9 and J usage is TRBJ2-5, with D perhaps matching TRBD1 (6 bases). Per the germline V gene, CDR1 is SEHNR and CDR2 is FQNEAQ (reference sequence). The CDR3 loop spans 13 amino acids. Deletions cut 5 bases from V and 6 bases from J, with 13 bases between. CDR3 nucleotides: TGTGCCAGCAGCGGACAGATTCAAAAGACCCAGTACTTC. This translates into CASSGQIQKTQYF. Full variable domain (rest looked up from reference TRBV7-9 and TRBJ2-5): DTGVSQNPRHKITKRGQNVTFRCDPISEHNRLYWYRQTLGQGPEFLTYFQNEAQLEKSRLLSDRFSAERPKGSFSTLEIQRTEQGDSAMYLCASSGQIQKTQYFGPGTRLLVL.